This T cell receptor beta chain appears in the sequencing data of a study of T cell changes during pregnancy in multiple sclerosis. The length of the CDR3 is 16 residues. V was pared by 8 bases and J by 0 bases, with 10 bases of the junction left unmatched. Germline values: CDR1 MNHEY, CDR2 SMNVEV (reference sequence). Profiling relied on immunoSEQ multiplex PCR, and the TCRdb table lists in-frame clones only, not all of them. The data show 45,000 to 60,000 clones, around 92% seen once. This sequence was found in a female donor with multiple sclerosis, enrolled in a pregnancy study. V and J are TRBV27 and TRBJ2-1; 7 nucleotides line up with TRBD2. The sample consisted of CD4+ T cells from peripheral blood mononuclear cells, taken in the second trimester of pregnancy. As DNA, the CDR3 is TGTGCCAGCGGGATGTACGGGGGGAGCTCCTACAATGAGCAGTTCTTC. It yields the protein CASGMYGGSSYNEQFF.